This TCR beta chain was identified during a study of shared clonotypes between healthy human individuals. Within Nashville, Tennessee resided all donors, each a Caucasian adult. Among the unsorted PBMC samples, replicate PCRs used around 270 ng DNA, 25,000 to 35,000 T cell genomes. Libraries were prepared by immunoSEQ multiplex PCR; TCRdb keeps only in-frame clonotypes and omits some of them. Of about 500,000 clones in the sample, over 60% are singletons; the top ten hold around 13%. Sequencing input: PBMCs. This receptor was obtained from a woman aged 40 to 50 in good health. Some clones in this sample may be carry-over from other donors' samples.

This CDR3 reads CASSSPLGRSYEQYF. CDR3 nucleotides: TGTGCCAGCAGTTCCCCTCTGGGGCGCTCCTACGAGCAGTACTTC. The J gene is TRBJ2-7, the V gene TRBV28, with D possibly being TRBD1 (5 bases). Germline assignment: CDR1 MDHEN and CDR2 SYDVKM. V lost 4 bases, J lost 0 bases, and 13 bases lay in between. CDR3 length: 15 amino acids.